The rows below give T cell receptor beta chains drawn from one sample of a study of T cells after posttransplantation cyclophosphamide. The method was immunoSEQ multiplex PCR; TCRdb's version includes in-frame clones alone and lacks a portion of them. In total the sample includes about 24,000 clones, none of them seen once. Specimen: PBMCs. These receptors all stem from a woman aged 60-75 years in good health, CMV-negative, and a related stem cell transplant donor. Each CDR3 is given with its conserved first and last residue. The order of the fields is D gene, CDR3 length, clone size, V gene, J gene, CDR3 DNA, CDR3 protein. The D gene is left open where the match is weak. Where a row states a size, it is once, few, many or the class of an expanded clone; other rows omit it.

D: TRBD2; length: 18; size: many; V: TRBV11-1; J: TRBJ2-3; DNA: TGTGCCAGCAGCAAAACCAGAGGCGGGGGAAGGGGCACAGATACGCAGTATTTT; CDR3: CASSKTRGGGRGTDTQYF
D: .; length: 14; size: many; V: TRBV7-2; J: TRBJ2-5; DNA: TGTGCCAGCAGCCCGACAGGTTGGTTGGAGACCCAGTACTTC; CDR3: CASSPTGWLETQYF
D: .; length: 12; size: many; V: TRBV7-2; J: TRBJ1-2; DNA: TGTGCCAGCAGCTTAGCCAGCTATGGCTACACCTTC; CDR3: CASSLASYGYTF
D: .; length: 12; size: .; V: TRBV2; J: TRBJ2-1; DNA: TGTGCCTCCACTTATCAAGGGGGTGAGCAGTTCTTC; CDR3: CASTYQGGEQFF
D: .; length: 15; size: many; V: TRBV7-2; J: TRBJ1-3; DNA: TGTGCCAGCAGCTTGGATGGGAGGAGCGGAAACACCATATATTTT; CDR3: CASSLDGRSGNTIYF
D: .; length: 15; size: many; V: TRBV28; J: TRBJ1-5; DNA: TGTGCCAGCAGTTACCAGGGGCCTAGCAATCAGCCCCAGCATTTT; CDR3: CASSYQGPSNQPQHF
D: .; length: 18; size: many; V: TRBV19; J: TRBJ2-1; DNA: TGTGCCAGTAGTGGCGGCGGGGTGACCTCGATTTCCTACAATGAGCAGTTCTTC; CDR3: CASSGGGVTSISYNEQFF
D: .; length: 15; size: many; V: TRBV5-1; J: TRBJ2-1; DNA: TGCGCCAGCAGCTTGACACAGAGCTCCTACAATGAGCAGTTCTTC; CDR3: CASSLTQSSYNEQFF
D: .; length: 15; size: medium-sized; V: TRBV14; J: TRBJ2-1; DNA: TGTGCCAGCAGCCAAGACAGGTCCTCCTACAATGAGCAGTTCTTC; CDR3: CASSQDRSSYNEQFF
D: TRBD1; length: 15; size: few; V: TRBV28; J: TRBJ2-2; DNA: TGTGCCGGCCTGGGTGCAGGGGGCGGCACCGGGGAGCTGTTTTTT; CDR3: CAGLGAGGGTGELFF
D: TRBD2; length: 19; size: .; V: TRBV7-6; J: TRBJ2-3; DNA: TGTGCCAGCAGCTTAGCCGCGGGGACTAGCGGAACTAGCACAGATACGCAGTATTTT; CDR3: CASSLAAGTSGTSTDTQYF
D: TRBD2; length: 14; size: .; V: TRBV7-9; J: TRBJ2-7; DNA: TGTGCCAGCAGCCTCCCGGGGACTACCTACGAGCAGTACTTC; CDR3: CASSLPGTTYEQYF
D: TRBD1; length: 13; size: many; V: TRBV19; J: TRBJ1-2; DNA: TGTGCCAGTAGTGACGACAGGGCCGGAGGCTACACCTTC; CDR3: CASSDDRAGGYTF
D: TRBD1; length: 14; size: many; V: TRBV6-6; J: TRBJ2-7; DNA: TGTGCCAGCCGCCCCGGGACAGGGAGGTACGAGCAGTACTTC; CDR3: CASRPGTGRYEQYF
D: .; length: 17; size: many; V: TRBV4-3; J: TRBJ1-5; DNA: TGCGCCAGCAGCCAAGGATGGGGCAGGGGTTCCCTCCAGCCCCAGCATTTT; CDR3: CASSQGWGRGSLQPQHF
D: TRBD2; length: 17; size: many; V: TRBV5-4; J: TRBJ2-3; DNA: TGTGCCAGCAGCTCCGTTCCGCCAGCGGGGGGGTCGGGTACGCAGTATTTT; CDR3: CASSSVPPAGGSGTQYF
D: TRBD1; length: 16; size: many; V: TRBV6-6; J: TRBJ1-2; DNA: TGTGCCAGCAGTTACCCCACACAGGGGGTGAGCTATGGCTACACCTTC; CDR3: CASSYPTQGVSYGYTF
D: .; length: 15; size: few; V: TRBV27; J: TRBJ1-6; DNA: TGTGCCAGCAGTTTTTTAGGACAGTATAATTCACCCCTCCACTTT; CDR3: CASSFLGQYNSPLHF
D: .; length: 18; size: many; V: TRBV9; J: TRBJ2-6; DNA: TGTGCCAGCAGCGAAAGTAGAGGAGGCGGGGCTGGGGCCAACGTCCTGACTTTC; CDR3: CASSESRGGGAGANVLTF
D: TRBD1; length: 15; size: many; V: TRBV5-1; J: TRBJ1-3; DNA: TGCGCCAGCAGCTCCTCAGGGGGCTCTGGAAACACCATATATTTT; CDR3: CASSSSGGSGNTIYF
D: TRBD2; length: 16; size: many; V: TRBV4-3; J: TRBJ2-3; DNA: TGCGCCAGCAGCCAAGGCACTAGCGGGAGGATAGATACGCAGTATTTT; CDR3: CASSQGTSGRIDTQYF
D: TRBD2; length: 15; size: .; V: TRBV2; J: TRBJ2-1; DNA: TGTGCCAGCAGTGAGGCGGGAGGGCCCTACAATGAGCAGTTCTTC; CDR3: CASSEAGGPYNEQFF
D: TRBD1; length: 15; size: few; V: TRBV28; J: TRBJ2-7; DNA: TGTGCCAGCAGTTTCCCGGGACAGAAAGCCTACGAGCAGTACTTC; CDR3: CASSFPGQKAYEQYF
D: .; length: 13; size: many; V: TRBV2; J: TRBJ2-5; DNA: TGTGCCAGCAGTAGGGACTCTCGGGAGACCCAGTACTTC; CDR3: CASSRDSRETQYF
D: .; length: 16; size: many; V: TRBV27; J: TRBJ1-3; DNA: TGTGCCAGCAGTGCAGCGGGGGGGCTGGGGGGAAACACCATATATTTT; CDR3: CASSAAGGLGGNTIYF
D: .; length: 13; size: many; V: TRBV6-6; J: TRBJ2-3; DNA: TGTGCCAGCAGTTACATTGGAGGAGATACGCAGTATTTT; CDR3: CASSYIGGDTQYF
D: .; length: 14; size: many; V: TRBV6-5; J: TRBJ1-5; DNA: TGTGCCAGCAGTTACGCACAGGCCGATCAGCCCCAGCATTTT; CDR3: CASSYAQADQPQHF
D: TRBD2; length: 18; size: few; V: TRBV9; J: TRBJ2-1; DNA: TGTGCCAGCAGCGTAGGATTGCCTAGCGGGAGGAACTACAATGAGCAGTTCTTC; CDR3: CASSVGLPSGRNYNEQFF
D: TRBD1; length: 13; size: .; V: TRBV7-2; J: TRBJ2-5; DNA: TGTGCCAGCAGCTTCGACAGGGTGGAGACCCAGTACTTC; CDR3: CASSFDRVETQYF
D: .; length: 15; size: many; V: TRBV19; J: TRBJ1-1; DNA: TGTGCCAGTAGTATCTCCTTCGGTAGGAACACTGAAGCTTTCTTT; CDR3: CASSISFGRNTEAFF
D: .; length: 13; size: few; V: TRBV7-9; J: TRBJ1-1; DNA: TGTGCCAGCAGCTTTGTGGGCGCTACTGAAGCTTTCTTT; CDR3: CASSFVGATEAFF
D: .; length: 14; size: .; V: TRBV27; J: TRBJ1-4; DNA: TGTGCCAGCAGTTTTGGGCGGCCGGGGGAAAAACTGTTTTTT; CDR3: CASSFGRPGEKLFF
D: TRBD1; length: 13; size: .; V: TRBV30; J: TRBJ1-4; DNA: TGTGCCTGGAGTGTCAGGGGGGCTGAAAAACTGTTTTTT; CDR3: CAWSVRGAEKLFF
D: .; length: 15; size: many; V: TRBV28; J: TRBJ1-5; DNA: TGTGCCAGCTCCATGGGGGCAGGACCCAATCAGCCCCAGCATTTT; CDR3: CASSMGAGPNQPQHF
D: .; length: 16; size: many; V: TRBV5-1; J: TRBJ2-1; DNA: TGCGCCAGCAGCTCAAACGCAGGGACTGGTGACAATGAGCAGTTCTTC; CDR3: CASSSNAGTGDNEQFF
D: TRBD1; length: 14; size: many; V: TRBV7-9; J: TRBJ2-2; DNA: TGTGCCAGCAGCTTCGACGGGACAGGCGGGGAGCTGTTTTTT; CDR3: CASSFDGTGGELFF
D: .; length: 14; size: many; V: TRBV6-5; J: TRBJ1-3; DNA: TGTGCCAGCAGACTTGCAAACTCTGGAAACACCATATATTTT; CDR3: CASRLANSGNTIYF
D: TRBD2; length: 17; size: many; V: TRBV7-9; J: TRBJ2-3; DNA: TGTGCCAGCAGCTTACAACTAGCGGGGGGCTTGGCAGATACGCAGTATTTT; CDR3: CASSLQLAGGLADTQYF
D: TRBD2; length: 14; size: many; V: TRBV19; J: TRBJ2-7; DNA: TGTGCCAGTAGTAGTGGCGGGGGAAGAGGCGAGCAGTACTTC; CDR3: CASSSGGGRGEQYF
D: .; length: 15; size: many; V: TRBV4-1; J: TRBJ2-7; DNA: TGCGCCAGCAGCAAAGGAGGGGGCTCCCTCTACGAGCAGTACTTC; CDR3: CASSKGGGSLYEQYF
D: .; length: 15; size: many; V: TRBV11-2; J: TRBJ2-7; DNA: TGTGCCAGCAGCTTACATAGCGAACCCTCCTACGAGCAGTACTTC; CDR3: CASSLHSEPSYEQYF
D: TRBD2; length: 15; size: few; V: TRBV14; J: TRBJ2-5; DNA: TGTGCCAGCAGCCCGGGACTACCCGTGATGGAGACCCAGTACTTC; CDR3: CASSPGLPVMETQYF
D: TRBD2; length: 15; size: few; V: TRBV5-1; J: TRBJ2-5; DNA: TGCGCCAGCAGCCTCGGACTAGCGGGAAGGGAGACCCAGTACTTC; CDR3: CASSLGLAGRETQYF
D: TRBD1; length: 14; size: many; V: TRBV6-4; J: TRBJ1-1; DNA: TGTGCCAGCAGATCCGGGACAGCAAACACTGAAGCTTTCTTT; CDR3: CASRSGTANTEAFF
D: .; length: 16; size: few; V: TRBV2; J: TRBJ2-3; DNA: TGTGCCAGCAGTGTAGAGTCGCGCCTAAGCACAGATACGCAGTATTTT; CDR3: CASSVESRLSTDTQYF
D: TRBD2; length: 17; size: many; V: TRBV28; J: TRBJ2-1; DNA: TGTGCCAGCAGTTTTCTAGCGGGAGGGACTTATGACAATGAGCAGTTCTTC; CDR3: CASSFLAGGTYDNEQFF
D: .; length: 16; size: many; V: TRBV14; J: TRBJ2-1; DNA: TGTGCCAGCAGCCTAAAGAGGTCTAGCAGGTACAATGAGCAGTTCTTC; CDR3: CASSLKRSSRYNEQFF
D: .; length: 14; size: many; V: TRBV15; J: TRBJ2-7; DNA: TGTGCCACCAGCAGAGCGGCAGGGACCTACGAGCAGTACTTC; CDR3: CATSRAAGTYEQYF
D: TRBD2; length: 16; size: .; V: TRBV28; J: TRBJ2-2; DNA: TGTGCCAGCAGTGCCAGACTAGCGGGAGGGACCGGGGAGCTGTTTTTT; CDR3: CASSARLAGGTGELFF
D: TRBD1; length: 15; size: many; V: TRBV5-1; J: TRBJ1-6; DNA: TGCGCCAGCAGCCACAGGGGGGGCGATAATTCACCCCTCCACTTT; CDR3: CASSHRGGDNSPLHF
D: .; length: 15; size: many; V: TRBV28; J: TRBJ2-7; DNA: TGTGCCAGCAGTTTCGTCCGAGTGAGCTCCTACGAGCAGTACTTC; CDR3: CASSFVRVSSYEQYF
D: TRBD1; length: 17; size: .; V: TRBV19; J: TRBJ2-1; DNA: TGTGCCAGTAGCGACACAGGGGGGCCAGGCTCCTACAATGAGCAGTTCTTC; CDR3: CASSDTGGPGSYNEQFF
D: TRBD1; length: 16; size: many; V: TRBV7-9; J: TRBJ1-1; DNA: TGTGCCAGCAGCTTACCGGGACAGGGGCCGGGGGCTGAAGCTTTCTTT; CDR3: CASSLPGQGPGAEAFF
D: .; length: 13; size: many; V: TRBV10-3; J: TRBJ1-5; DNA: TGTGCCATCAGTGAGTCCAATGTTGAGCCCCAGCATTTT; CDR3: CAISESNVEPQHF
D: .; length: 14; size: many; V: TRBV11-2; J: TRBJ2-2; DNA: TGTGCCAGCAGCTTACTGGGCTTCACCGGGGAGCTGTTTTTT; CDR3: CASSLLGFTGELFF
D: TRBD2; length: 16; size: many; V: TRBV5-4; J: TRBJ2-1; DNA: TGTGCCAGCAGCGTGCTGACTAGCGGGAAGTTTAATGAGCAGTTCTTC; CDR3: CASSVLTSGKFNEQFF
D: TRBD1; length: 15; size: many; V: TRBV5-4; J: TRBJ2-1; DNA: TGTGCCAGCAGCTTGGCAGGGGGCGCATACAATGAGCAGTTCTTC; CDR3: CASSLAGGAYNEQFF
D: .; length: 15; size: many; V: TRBV7-3; J: TRBJ1-2; DNA: TGTGCCAGCAGCTTAACGTCCGGTAGCAACTATGGCTACACCTTC; CDR3: CASSLTSGSNYGYTF